Described below is a single TCR beta chain sequence and its context. What antigen it recognizes has not been identified. One base away there is no much larger clone; base qualities are not given. For TCR beta sequencing, blood samples came from the related transplant donors. Nuclei Lysis Solution was used to extract genomic DNA from fresh or cryopreserved unfractionated peripheral blood mononuclear cells. With the immunoSEQ assay, which is a bias-controlled multiplex PCR relying on V- and J-specific primers, TCR beta CDR3 regions were amplified from genomic DNA. In a second PCR step, a proprietary barcode and Illumina adapter sequences were attached to the CDR3 amplicons. An Illumina MiSeq instrument was used to sequence the CDR3 libraries. The authors' analysis ran thus. Export and quality control were done with immunoSEQ Analyzer 3.0, while downstream analyses used R Bioconductor and Immunarch. Repertoire metrics were calculated using only productive rearrangements within the normalized downsampled data set. Clonotypes larger than 5 templates in the normalized cohort were defined as pathologically expanded. Repertoire diversity was measured with the Inverse Simpson Index. CMV-specificity analyses were carried out on the non-normalized data set to capture all clonotypes. The immuneACCESS repertoire file appears here via TCRdb, limited to in-frame rearrangements. These files lack a portion of the clones; in checked studies, under half of the deficit traces to unresolved V genes, and the cause of the others is not known. V, J and clone size are taken as reported in that table, and D and trimming were inferred from the DNA itself. The sample table lists roughly 11,000 clones, 75% to 95% of them with a count of one. The top ten clonotypes cover 0.7% to 0.95% of the sample.

V is pared back by 4 bases and J by 0 bases, with 4 bases lying between the germline termini. Looking up the germline V gene (reference sequence) yields CDR1 MNHEY and CDR2 SMNVEV. Including the terminal cysteine and phenylalanine, the CDR3 comprises 13 residues. Only the CDR3 DNA is retained, 39 bases long and in frame from the first base. The data derive from a study of T cell clonotyping in hematopoietic cell transplantation (dated by TCRdb to the early 2020s). The study in broad terms: In the study, fewer than 150 blood samples were gathered from roughly 35 consecutive transplant recipients and their related donors. Patients were recruited between late 2015 and January 2017 and followed until late 2020 or death.

General study outcomes and caveats: The sample size was limited, and CD4 and CD8 repertoire contributions could not be separated because cells were not sorted. Overlap with donor repertoires was found for only a small fraction of recipient repertoires, with over 95% found to appear de novo at the given depth. Broader TCR repertoire diversity after transplant was predicted by Inverse Simpson Index values from donors and from recipients before transplant. After transplant, TCR diversity in recipients dropped, and pathologically expanded clonotypes increased progressively from day 30 to day 180.

The sequence was collected from a woman between 50 and 59 years old in good health. Some clones in this sample may be carry-over from other donors' samples. The chain links TRBV27 with TRBJ1-5; the D gene lacks a confident call. The sequenced material came from peripheral blood mononuclear cells. The bases are TGTGCCAGCAGTTCATATAGCAATCAGCCCCAGCATTTT. The translation is CASSSYSNQPQHF.